The entry below gives a single T cell receptor (beta chain) sequence along with its context. These data belong to a study of OX40 agonist ivuxolimab in advanced cancers. Study summary: Treatment of patients was with ivuxolimab, an agonistic anti-OX40 (CD134) antibody. Three patients, one with hepatocellular carcinoma and two with cutaneous melanoma, responded partially. Ivuxolimab, which patients received intravenously every 2 weeks, was dosed at 0.01 to 10 mg/kg. The mean age was around 56 years, ranging from roughly 23 to 80, with over 70% of participants male.

V shed 6 bases and J shed 6 bases, with 17 bases lying between them. The CDR3 covers 14 residues. Germline values: CDR1 LNHNV, CDR2 YYDKDF (reference sequence). Assay: immunoSEQ multiplex PCR; the TCRdb copy retains only in-frame clones and omits some. The sample yields 98,000 or so clones, around 93% seen once. The gene calls are TRBV15 and TRBJ1-1; D remains ambiguous. This receptor was obtained from an adult with an advanced solid tumor such as melanoma, head and neck, liver or kidney cancer. The starting material was CD4+ or CD8+ T cells sorted from blood, obtained in a trial of the OX40 agonist ivuxolimab. The chain's CDR3 is CATSSRVREAEAFF. The DNA of the CDR3 is TGTGCCACCAGTAGTAGGGTCCGTGAGGCTGAAGCTTTCTTT.